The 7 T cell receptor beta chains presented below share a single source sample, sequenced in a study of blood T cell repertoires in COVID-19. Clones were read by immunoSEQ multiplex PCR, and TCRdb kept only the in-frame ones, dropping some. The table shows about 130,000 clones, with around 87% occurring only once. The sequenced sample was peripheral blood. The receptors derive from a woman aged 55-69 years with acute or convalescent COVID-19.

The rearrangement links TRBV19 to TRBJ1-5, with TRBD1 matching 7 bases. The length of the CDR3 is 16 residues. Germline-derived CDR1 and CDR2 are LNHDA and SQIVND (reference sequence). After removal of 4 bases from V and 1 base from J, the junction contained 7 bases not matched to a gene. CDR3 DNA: TGTGCCAGTAGTAGCCCGTCCAGGGGGAGCAATCAGCCCCAGCATTTT. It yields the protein CASSSPSRGSNQPQHF.

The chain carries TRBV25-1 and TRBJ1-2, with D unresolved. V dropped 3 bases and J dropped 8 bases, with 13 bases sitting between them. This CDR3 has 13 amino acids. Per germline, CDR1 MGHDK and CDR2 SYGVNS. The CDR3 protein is CASSEGDIRGYTF. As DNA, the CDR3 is TGTGCCAGCAGTGAGGGAGACATACGAGGCTACACCTTC.

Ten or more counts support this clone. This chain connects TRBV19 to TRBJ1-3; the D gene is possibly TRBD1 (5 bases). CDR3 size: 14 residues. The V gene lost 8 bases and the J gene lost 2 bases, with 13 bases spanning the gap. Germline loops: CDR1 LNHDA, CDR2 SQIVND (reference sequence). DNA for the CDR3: TGTGCCAGTGGAGGGGTACACACTGGAAACACCATATATTTT. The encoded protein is CASGGVHTGNTIYF.

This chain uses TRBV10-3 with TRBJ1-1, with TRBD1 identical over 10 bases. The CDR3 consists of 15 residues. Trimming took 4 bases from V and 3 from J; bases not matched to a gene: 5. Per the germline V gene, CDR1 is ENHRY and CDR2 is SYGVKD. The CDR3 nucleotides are TGTGCCATCAGTGGTGACAGGGGGCAGGACACTGAAGCTTTCTTT. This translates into CAISGDRGQDTEAFF.

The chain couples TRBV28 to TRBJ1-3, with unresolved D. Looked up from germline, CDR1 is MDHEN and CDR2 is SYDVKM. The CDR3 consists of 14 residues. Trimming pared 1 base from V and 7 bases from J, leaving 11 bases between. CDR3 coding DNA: TGTGCCAGCAGTTTATCCGCCCCGGGGAACACCATATATTTT. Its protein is CASSLSAPGNTIYF.

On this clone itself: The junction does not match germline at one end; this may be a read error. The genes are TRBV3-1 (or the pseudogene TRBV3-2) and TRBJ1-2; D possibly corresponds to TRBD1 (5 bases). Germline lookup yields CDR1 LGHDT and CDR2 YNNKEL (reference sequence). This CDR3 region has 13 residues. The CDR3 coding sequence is TGTGCCAGCAGTCAAGGACACAACTATGGCTACACCTTC. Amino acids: CASSQGHNYGYTF.

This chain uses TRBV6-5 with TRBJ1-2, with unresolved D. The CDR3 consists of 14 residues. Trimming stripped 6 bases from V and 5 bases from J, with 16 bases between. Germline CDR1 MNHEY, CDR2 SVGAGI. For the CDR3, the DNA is TGTGCCAGCAGCCGCCTCGAGGGTCGATATGGCTACACCTTC. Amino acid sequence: CASSRLEGRYGYTF.